Listed below are T cell receptor beta chains from one sample, sequenced in a study of CD8 T cells in Susac syndrome. TCRdb re-called the immunoSEQ multiplex PCR reads through MiXCR, storing one row per CDR3 protein. This table has 150,000 to 200,000 distinct CDR3 sequences, just over 90% appearing once. The source material was CD4+ T cells from PBMCs. The receptors were gathered from a human donor in good health. Both conserved end residues are part of each CDR3. A D gene is named only where the DNA matches it firmly.

v_gene: TRBV20-1; d_gene: .; j_gene: TRBJ1-1; CDR3aa: CSARNPSVITEAFF
v_gene: TRBV2; d_gene: .; j_gene: TRBJ1-1; CDR3aa: CASSTSVAEAFF
v_gene: TRBV25-1; d_gene: TRBD1; j_gene: TRBJ2-7; CDR3aa: CASSGWTGGGNEQYF
v_gene: TRBV7-9; d_gene: .; j_gene: TRBJ2-7; CDR3aa: CASSWDLVPYEQYF
v_gene: TRBV19; d_gene: .; j_gene: TRBJ2-3; CDR3aa: CASSIPQDTQYF
v_gene: TRBV5-1; d_gene: TRBD1; j_gene: TRBJ1-1; CDR3aa: CASSLGQGKNTEAFF
v_gene: TRBV3-1; d_gene: TRBD2; j_gene: TRBJ2-1; CDR3aa: CASSQVRGGSYNEQFF
v_gene: TRBV9; d_gene: .; j_gene: TRBJ2-5; CDR3aa: CASTRLGGLQETQYF
v_gene: TRBV15; d_gene: .; j_gene: TRBJ1-5; CDR3aa: CATSRPNQPQHF
v_gene: TRBV7-8; d_gene: .; j_gene: TRBJ2-5; CDR3aa: CASSLGTGETQYF
v_gene: TRBV28; d_gene: .; j_gene: TRBJ2-5; CDR3aa: CASSQTETQYF
v_gene: TRBV6-5; d_gene: .; j_gene: TRBJ2-3; CDR3aa: CASSYSRRTDTQYF
v_gene: TRBV6-2/TRBV6-3; d_gene: .; j_gene: TRBJ2-5; CDR3aa: CASSSPAAQETQYF
v_gene: TRBV15; d_gene: .; j_gene: TRBJ2-5; CDR3aa: CATSRSAVTETQYF
v_gene: TRBV6-2/TRBV6-3; d_gene: .; j_gene: TRBJ2-5; CDR3aa: CASRSPTGPGTQYF
v_gene: TRBV20-1; d_gene: TRBD1; j_gene: TRBJ1-4; CDR3aa: CSARTGRVTNEKLFF
v_gene: TRBV6-1; d_gene: .; j_gene: TRBJ2-7; CDR3aa: CASRQSDPYEQYF
v_gene: TRBV5-4; d_gene: .; j_gene: TRBJ2-7; CDR3aa: CASSLWTVNEQYF
v_gene: TRBV20-1; d_gene: .; j_gene: TRBJ2-2; CDR3aa: CSARGELSNTGELFF
v_gene: TRBV2; d_gene: .; j_gene: TRBJ2-3; CDR3aa: CASSATLRGTQYF
v_gene: TRBV5-1; d_gene: .; j_gene: TRBJ2-1; CDR3aa: CASSPVVGNEQFF
v_gene: TRBV18; d_gene: .; j_gene: TRBJ1-2; CDR3aa: CASSPSGQRYGYTF
v_gene: TRBV27; d_gene: TRBD1; j_gene: TRBJ2-2; CDR3aa: CASSLQGVSTGELFF
v_gene: TRBV29-1; d_gene: .; j_gene: TRBJ2-5; CDR3aa: CSVPSAAQETQYF
v_gene: TRBV9; d_gene: .; j_gene: TRBJ1-3; CDR3aa: CASSVSGHFSGNTIYF
v_gene: TRBV2; d_gene: TRBD1; j_gene: TRBJ2-7; CDR3aa: CASSAGKGTGLSYEQYF
v_gene: TRBV20-1; d_gene: .; j_gene: TRBJ2-4; CDR3aa: CSARGRAKNIQYF
v_gene: TRBV7-8; d_gene: TRBD2; j_gene: TRBJ2-7; CDR3aa: CASSFGLAELYEQYF
v_gene: TRBV5-1; d_gene: .; j_gene: TRBJ1-4; CDR3aa: CASSFYRGSNEKLFF
v_gene: TRBV7-9; d_gene: TRBD1; j_gene: TRBJ2-7; CDR3aa: CASSRTGTASYEQYF
v_gene: TRBV5-7; d_gene: .; j_gene: TRBJ1-5; CDR3aa: CASSFGDQRNF
v_gene: TRBV5-1; d_gene: TRBD1; j_gene: TRBJ2-7; CDR3aa: CASSQGQPPHEQYF
v_gene: TRBV27; d_gene: .; j_gene: TRBJ2-6; CDR3aa: CASSLNGANVLTF
v_gene: TRBV20-1; d_gene: .; j_gene: TRBJ2-2; CDR3aa: CSAPRKGWAGELFF
v_gene: TRBV30; d_gene: .; j_gene: TRBJ2-4; CDR3aa: CAWGNGPARTNIQYF
v_gene: TRBV6-1; d_gene: .; j_gene: TRBJ1-5; CDR3aa: CASRWEPNQPQHF
v_gene: TRBV20-1; d_gene: TRBD2; j_gene: TRBJ2-1; CDR3aa: CSASSPSGDSYNEQFF
v_gene: TRBV12-3/TRBV12-4; d_gene: .; j_gene: TRBJ1-2; CDR3aa: CASSPFGAYGYTF
v_gene: TRBV6-1; d_gene: TRBD1; j_gene: TRBJ1-2; CDR3aa: CASRRPGTGVARYGYTF
v_gene: TRBV7-8; d_gene: .; j_gene: TRBJ1-1; CDR3aa: CASSLDSRNTEAFF
v_gene: TRBV7-2; d_gene: .; j_gene: TRBJ2-5; CDR3aa: CASTPGVTQYF
v_gene: TRBV28; d_gene: .; j_gene: TRBJ2-7; CDR3aa: CASSQGGPTYEQYF
v_gene: TRBV29-1; d_gene: TRBD1; j_gene: TRBJ2-2; CDR3aa: CSYRIGTGATGELFF
v_gene: TRBV14; d_gene: .; j_gene: TRBJ2-2; CDR3aa: CASSQSRTGELFF
v_gene: TRBV4-3; d_gene: .; j_gene: TRBJ1-6; CDR3aa: CASSQDGRDSPLHF
v_gene: TRBV29-1; d_gene: .; j_gene: TRBJ1-3; CDR3aa: CSVEAVRGENTIYF
v_gene: TRBV20-1; d_gene: TRBD2; j_gene: TRBJ2-1; CDR3aa: CSAPGTTHSYNEQFF
v_gene: TRBV6-1; d_gene: .; j_gene: TRBJ1-2; CDR3aa: CASSPPKGVSDYGYTF
v_gene: TRBV6-6; d_gene: .; j_gene: TRBJ1-6; CDR3aa: CASSRPKGGSPLHF
v_gene: TRBV5-1; d_gene: TRBD1; j_gene: TRBJ2-7; CDR3aa: CASSHERGREQYF
v_gene: TRBV7-2; d_gene: .; j_gene: TRBJ2-1; CDR3aa: CASSPRQSYNEQFF
v_gene: TRBV7-3; d_gene: .; j_gene: TRBJ2-2; CDR3aa: CASSILGGRMSGELFF
v_gene: TRBV30; d_gene: .; j_gene: TRBJ1-2; CDR3aa: CAWSSTRDYGYTF
v_gene: TRBV6-2/TRBV6-3; d_gene: .; j_gene: TRBJ2-7; CDR3aa: CASSYGSTLTGREQYF
v_gene: TRBV15; d_gene: .; j_gene: TRBJ1-1; CDR3aa: CATSERNTEAFF